These 27 T cell receptor beta chains came from one sample sequenced in a study of blood T cell repertoires in COVID-19. TCRdb's table, derived via immunoSEQ multiplex PCR, lists solely in-frame clones and lacks some. Of fewer than 200,000 clones in the sample, roughly 88% were seen once. The sample was peripheral blood. The receptors were gathered from a man aged 18 to 29 with COVID-19, enrolled during active disease.

The V call is TRBV6-5, the J call TRBJ2-7; the match to TRBD2 covers 13 bases. CDR3 length: 16 amino acids. Per the germline V gene, CDR1 is MNHEY and CDR2 is SVGAGI. With 0 bases clipped from V and 5 bases from J, the junction kept 4 bases outside the gene matches. CDR3: CASSYSGLAGDHEQYF. The CDR3 DNA follows: TGTGCCAGCAGTTACTCCGGACTAGCGGGAGACCACGAGCAGTACTTC.

V is TRBV7-8 and J is TRBJ2-7; D is perhaps TRBD2 (5 bases). The CDR3 is 14 residues long. Trimming shortened V by 1 base and J by 3 bases, and 10 bases separated the two germline ends. Per germline, CDR1 SGHVS and CDR2 FQNEAQ. The CDR3 coding sequence is TGTGCCAGCAGCTTAGGGCTAGCTGGCTACGAGCAGTACTTC. The encoded protein is CASSLGLAGYEQYF.

This chain uses TRBV30 with TRBJ1-6, with TRBD1 matching over 7 bases. The V and J ends lost 5 bases and 9 bases, in that order; junction bases with no gene match: 10. The CDR3 loop spans 14 amino acids. Germline loops: CDR1 GTSNPN, CDR2 SVGIG (reference sequence). CDR3 bases: TGTGCCTGGTCTGAAGGGGGCCACGCTTCACCCCTCCACTTT. Amino acids: CAWSEGGHASPLHF.

This rearrangement joins TRBV5-1 to TRBJ2-1; D perhaps matches TRBD2 (6 bases). Germline CDR1 and CDR2: SGHRS and YFSETQ. The CDR3 sequence is 14 residues long. The V gene lost 3 bases and the J gene lost 4 bases, with 11 bases spanning the gap. CDR3 residues: CASSYRETYNEQFF. In DNA form, the CDR3 reads TGCGCCAGCAGCTACCGGGAGACATACAATGAGCAGTTCTTC.

CDR3 sequence (DNA): TGTGCCAGCAGCCAAGATCTAGCGATCGTGGAGACCCAGTACTTC. Translating gives CASSQDLAIVETQYF. The chain has TRBV4-2 and TRBJ2-5; D possibly corresponds to TRBD2 (6 bases). CDR3 length: 15 residues. V was trimmed by 0 bases and J by 5 bases, leaving 13 bases between them. Germline V CDR1 and CDR2: LGHNA, YNFKEQ.

The V call is TRBV15, the J call TRBJ2-1; the match to TRBD2 covers 11 bases. The CDR3 runs to 18 residues. Germline CDR1 reads LNHNV; CDR2 reads YYDKDF (reference sequence). V shed 3 bases and J 0 bases; nucleotides not matched to a gene: 7. The CDR3 loop is CATSSTTSGVFSYNEQFF. The DNA of the CDR3 is TGTGCCACCAGCAGCACGACTAGCGGGGTGTTCTCCTACAATGAGCAGTTCTTC.

The chain is built from TRBV19 and TRBJ2-7; 12 bases agree with TRBD2. Unmatched junction bases numbered 8, after V lost 4 bases and J lost 7 bases. The CDR3 spans 15 residues. Germline V gene data show CDR1 as LNHDA and CDR2 as SQIVND (reference sequence). DNA for the CDR3: TGTGCCAGTAGTAATGGACTAGCGGGACTGTTAGAGCAGTACTTC. Translated: CASSNGLAGLLEQYF.

CDR3 protein: CASRATSGREYNEQFF. CDR3 in DNA: TGCGCCAGCAGGGCAACTAGCGGGAGAGAGTACAATGAGCAGTTCTTC. V gene TRBV5-1 combines with J gene TRBJ2-1; 11 bases align to TRBD2. With V trimmed by 5 bases and J by 4 bases, 8 bases remained unmatched. CDR3 length: 16 residues. The germline CDR1 and CDR2 sequences are SGHRS and YFSETQ.

The V call is TRBV25-1, the J call TRBJ1-4, with 7 bases identical to TRBD1. This CDR3 region has 15 residues. After removal of 6 bases from V and 10 bases from J, the junction contained 14 bases not matched to a gene. Germline CDR1 and CDR2: MGHDK and SYGVNS. The CDR3 protein is CASRSQGLNGSKLFF. In DNA form, the CDR3 reads TGTGCCAGCAGGTCACAGGGGCTAAATGGTTCAAAACTGTTTTTT.

The J gene is TRBJ2-1, the V gene TRBV2; no firm D call. This CDR3 is built from 14 residues. The V end was cut by 7 bases, the J end by 2 bases, with 12 bases between. From germline, CDR1 is SNHLY and CDR2 FYNNEI. In DNA form, the CDR3 reads TGTGCCAGCACGCGGCAGAAAGCCTACAATGAGCAGTTCTTC. Protein sequence: CASTRQKAYNEQFF.

The V gene is TRBV3-1 (or the pseudogene TRBV3-2), the J gene TRBJ1-1, with 9 bases lining up with TRBD1. Germline V gene sequence: CDR1 LGHDT, CDR2 YNNKEL (reference sequence). The CDR3 consists of 17 residues. V lost 2 bases and J lost 0; bases outside the gene matches: 7. CDR3 DNA sequence: TGTGCCAGCAGCCAAAGGACAGGGGCTCTTCTGAACACTGAAGCTTTCTTT. This codes for CASSQRTGALLNTEAFF.

The gene calls are TRBV28 and TRBJ2-1; a possible D gene is TRBD2 (6 bases). The CDR3 is 12 residues long. V was pared by 10 bases and J by 8 bases, with 15 bases between. Germline-derived CDR1 and CDR2 are MDHEN and SYDVKM. CDR3 sequence reads: CATRDSPHEQFF. The CDR3 region has the DNA TGTGCCACTAGGGACTCCCCACATGAGCAGTTCTTC.

The chain couples TRBV27 to TRBJ1-1; maybe TRBD1 (5 bases). Looked up from germline, CDR1 is MNHEY and CDR2 is SMNVEV (reference sequence). Trimming pared 2 bases from V and 0 bases from J, leaving 10 bases between. This CDR3 region has 15 residues. CDR3 sequence: CASSLRGWVNTEAFF. In DNA form, the CDR3 reads TGTGCCAGCAGTTTACGGGGGTGGGTGAACACTGAAGCTTTCTTT.

V is TRBV7-9 and J is TRBJ1-4; 8 nucleotides agree with TRBD1. CDR3 length: 15 residues. Germline V CDR1 and CDR2: SEHNR, FQNEAQ (reference sequence). With V trimmed by 1 base and J by 7 bases, 5 bases remained unmatched. This CDR3 reads CASSLGGQASEKLFF. CDR3 coding DNA: TGTGCCAGCAGCTTAGGGGGACAGGCTTCTGAAAAACTGTTTTTT.

The chain has TRBV9 and TRBJ2-7, with 7 nucleotides matching TRBD2. There are 14 residues in the CDR3. Germline V CDR1 and CDR2: SGDLS, YYNGEE. Germline trimming cut 0 bases from V and 3 bases from J; bases unmatched to any gene: 3. For the CDR3, the DNA is TGTGCCAGCAGCGTAGTCGGGGAGGGCTACGAGCAGTACTTC. Protein: CASSVVGEGYEQYF.

This clone came up a few times. This chain joins TRBV4-2 and TRBJ2-2; the match to TRBD2 covers 8 bases. The CDR3 spans 18 residues. The junction had 8 bases not matched to a gene; V was cut back by 0 bases and J by 2 bases. Germline CDR1 reads LGHNA; CDR2 reads YNFKEQ. The CDR3 DNA is TGTGCCAGCAGCCAAGAAAGTCCCACTAGCGGAAACACCGGGGAGCTGTTTTTT. Translating it yields CASSQESPTSGNTGELFF.

The rearrangement links TRBV5-6 to TRBJ1-5; D is possibly TRBD1 (5 bases). There are 13 residues in the CDR3. Trimming removed 4 bases at V and 7 bases at J, with 12 bases between. The germline CDR1 and CDR2 sequences are SGHDT and YYEEEE. In DNA, the CDR3 is TGTGCCAGCAGCCCTCAGCGGGGGCAGCCCCAGCATTTT. It yields the protein CASSPQRGQPQHF.

The CDR3 is CASSEQGAQPQHF. The CDR3 bases are TGTGCCAGTTCAGAACAGGGGGCTCAGCCCCAGCATTTT. The chain recombines TRBV19 with TRBJ1-5, with TRBD1 matching 9 bases. The CDR3 totals 13 residues. Unmatched junction bases numbered 5, after V lost 8 bases and J lost 6 bases. Germline V CDR1 and CDR2: LNHDA, SQIVND (reference sequence).

This chain links TRBV18 with TRBJ1-1; 7 bases line up with TRBD1. The CDR3 spans 16 residues. V was pared by 3 bases and J by 6 bases, with 13 bases of the junction left unmatched. Germline V gene data show CDR1 as KGHSH and CDR2 as LQKENI. The DNA of the CDR3 is TGTGCCAGCTCACCTGGAGATATAGGGGGCTATCCTGAAGCTTTCTTT. This gives the protein CASSPGDIGGYPEAFF.

CDR3 in amino acids: CASSLGLVQETQYF. DNA of the CDR3: TGTGCCAGCAGCTTAGGGTTAGTCCAAGAGACCCAGTACTTC. The gene calls are TRBV7-2 and TRBJ2-5; D remains ambiguous. V was clipped by 1 base and J by 1 base, with 7 bases between them. The CDR3 sequence is 14 residues long. Germline lookup yields CDR1 SGHTA and CDR2 FQGNSA.

V usage is TRBV27 and J usage is TRBJ1-6; D gene ambiguous. Trimming pared 2 bases from V and 5 bases from J, leaving 7 bases between. Germline V lookup: CDR1 MNHEY, CDR2 SMNVEV (reference sequence). This CDR3 contains 14 residues. In DNA, the CDR3 is TGTGCCAGCAGTTTAAACAGCAATAATTCACCCCTCCACTTT. Its translation is CASSLNSNNSPLHF.

The chain links TRBV9 to TRBJ1-1; D unclear. V was clipped by 3 bases and J by 10 bases, with 16 bases between them. This CDR3 has 13 residues. CDR1 is SGDLS, CDR2 YYNGEE, per germline. CDR3 bases: TGTGCCAGCAGCGCGTACAGTCTCGGTGGAGCTTTCTTT. This codes for CASSAYSLGGAFF.

The genes are TRBV28 and TRBJ1-5; D is possibly TRBD1 (6 bases). V lost 3 bases and J 5 bases, leaving 17 bases between the germline ends. The CDR3 extends over 16 amino acids. CDR1 is MDHEN and CDR2 is SYDVKM in the germline V gene. The CDR3 nucleotides are TGTGCCAGCAGTTTGCCTAGGGCAGGGGCTCATCAGCCCCAGCATTTT. Translation: CASSLPRAGAHQPQHF.

The V and J genes are TRBV18 and TRBJ1-2, with 10 bases matching TRBD1. The ends lost 3 bases at V and 1 base at J; junction bases unmatched: 8. CDR1 is KGHSH and CDR2 is LQKENI in the germline V gene. This CDR3 comprises 17 residues. CDR3 bases: TGTGCCAGCTCACCGACACCGGACAGGGGGTATAACTATGGCTACACCTTC. The encoded protein is CASSPTPDRGYNYGYTF.

The chain combines TRBV5-4 with TRBJ2-5, with TRBD2 matching 11 bases. The CDR3 has 18 residues. Germline CDR1 and CDR2: SGHNT and YYREEE (reference sequence). V was pared by 3 bases and J by 0 bases, with 10 bases of the junction left unmatched. This CDR3 is CASSWALAGGLNQETQYF. Written as DNA, the CDR3 is TGTGCCAGCAGCTGGGCCCTAGCGGGAGGCCTAAACCAAGAGACCCAGTACTTC.

The V gene is TRBV7-2, the J gene TRBJ1-2; D may be TRBD1 (6 bases). Germline V gene data show CDR1 as SGHTA and CDR2 as FQGNSA. The CDR3 contains 15 residues. Trimming left V 4 bases short and J 4 bases short, with 16 bases between. CDR3 amino acids: CASSSPTKGVYGYTF. In nucleotides, the CDR3 is TGTGCCAGCAGCTCCCCAACTAAGGGGGTCTATGGCTACACCTTC.

V usage is TRBV6-5 and J usage is TRBJ2-1, with 10 bases identical to TRBD2. J was trimmed by 2 bases and V by 6 bases; bases with no gene match: 4. The length of the CDR3 is 15 residues. Per germline, CDR1 MNHEY and CDR2 SVGAGI. CDR3 residues: CASRAAGGPYNEQFF. The CDR3, as DNA: TGTGCCAGCAGGGCAGCGGGAGGGCCCTACAATGAGCAGTTCTTC.